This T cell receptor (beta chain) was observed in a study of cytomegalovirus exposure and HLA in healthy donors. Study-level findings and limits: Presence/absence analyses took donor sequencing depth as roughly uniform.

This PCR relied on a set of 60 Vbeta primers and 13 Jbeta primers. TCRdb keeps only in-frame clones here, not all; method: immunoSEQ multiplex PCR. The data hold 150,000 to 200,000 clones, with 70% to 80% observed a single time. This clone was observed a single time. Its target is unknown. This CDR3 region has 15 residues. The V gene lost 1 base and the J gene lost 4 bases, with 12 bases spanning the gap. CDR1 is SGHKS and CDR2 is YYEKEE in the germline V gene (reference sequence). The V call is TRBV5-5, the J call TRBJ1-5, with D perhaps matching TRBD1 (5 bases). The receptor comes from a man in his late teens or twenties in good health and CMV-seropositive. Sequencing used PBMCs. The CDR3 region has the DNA TGTGCCAGCAGCTTGTTGTCCGGGGGGAATCAGCCCCAGCATTTT. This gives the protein CASSLLSGGNQPQHF.